The 5 T cell receptor beta chains below were found in one sample sequenced in a study of cytomegalovirus exposure and HLA in healthy donors. Using immunoSEQ multiplex PCR, the repertoire was profiled, and TCRdb retains in-frame clones only, with some absent. This sample yields under 250,000 clones, of which around nine tenths are seen a single time; roughly 2% belongs to the top ten. Sequenced input: PBMCs. The receptors come from a woman younger than 35 in good health and CMV-seropositive.

This clone appeared once. The rearrangement links TRBV5-1 to TRBJ1-4; D is uncertain. Trimming left V 4 bases short and J 7 bases short, with 8 bases between. This CDR3 is 12 amino acids long. Germline V lookup: CDR1 SGHRS, CDR2 YFSETQ. CDR3 residues: CASSETGEKLFF. CDR3 coding DNA: TGCGCCAGCAGCGAGACGGGTGAAAAACTGTTTTTT.

The chain has TRBV23-1 and TRBJ2-7; 9 bases align to TRBD1. TRBV23-1 is designated an ORF whose function remains uncertain. Trimming cost V 3 bases and J 2 bases; bases outside gene matches: 5. The CDR3 is 15 amino acids. The CDR3 spells CASSHHRGRTYEQYF. DNA for the CDR3: TGCGCCAGCAGTCATCACAGGGGGCGCACCTACGAGCAGTACTTC.

This clone was picked up one time. This rearrangement joins TRBV4-1 to TRBJ2-5, with 8 bases identical to TRBD2. Germline V gene lookup returns CDR1 MGHRA and CDR2 YSYEKL. This CDR3 comprises 17 residues. J gave up 5 bases and V 3 bases, and 14 bases lay outside the gene matches. The DNA of the CDR3 is TGCGCCAGCAGCCATGATATAACGGGACTAGTCCCTGAGACCCAGTACTTC. This translates into CASSHDITGLVPETQYF.

The chain joins TRBV7-8 to TRBJ2-1; 8 bases agree with TRBD2. The CDR3 length is 14 residues. Germline assignment: CDR1 SGHVS and CDR2 FQNEAQ. V was clipped by 1 base and J by 8 bases; unmatched bases: 4. As DNA, the CDR3 is TGTGCCAGCAGCTTAGTGGTCGGGAGGGATGAGCAGTTCTTC. Its translation is CASSLVVGRDEQFF.

This chain links TRBV11-2 with TRBJ2-1, with D unresolved. V lost 3 bases to trimming and J lost 2 bases, with 11 bases between them. CDR1 and CDR2 (germline): SGHAT, FQNNGV. This CDR3 spans 15 amino acids. DNA for the CDR3: TGTGCCAGCAGCTTTGGTCTCTCTACCTACAATGAGCAGTTCTTC. Protein sequence: CASSFGLSTYNEQFF.